The clone carrying this T cell receptor (beta chain) was seen more than once but under ten times. The CDR3 length is 12 residues. With 4 bases clipped from V and 4 bases from J, the junction kept 1 base outside the gene matches. Germline V gene lookup returns CDR1 GTSNPN and CDR2 SVGIG (reference sequence). This specimen comes from a study of PD-L1 blockade in urothelial cancer. Study details: The patients first took atezolizumab in the mid-2010s, receiving 1,200 mg intravenously every 3 weeks. T cells numbered a median of approximately 150,000 in the blood samples.

Time point denoted: pretreatment peripheral blood. All patients handed over anywhere from 1 to 8 samples, pretreatment and on-treatment. What went into each PCR as a spike was synthetic TCR analog templates. The repertoire was sequenced with immunoSEQ multiplex PCR; TCRdb's copy has only in-frame clones and lacks some. The sample has roughly 49,000 clones; 85% to 90% are singletons. This receptor was obtained from a man aged 55 to 70 with urothelial cancer. The chain couples TRBV30 to TRBJ1-5; 7 nucleotides agree with TRBD1. Here the sequenced sample was PBMCs, taken around atezolizumab (anti-PD-L1) treatment. CDR3 loop: CAWNRGNQPQHF. The CDR3 nucleotides are TGTGCCTGGAACAGGGGTAATCAGCCCCAGCATTTT.